This T cell receptor beta chain was found in a study of T-cell reconstitution after alpha-beta-depleted transplantation in children. This CDR3 has 13 amino acids. Germline V gene sequence: CDR1 MNHNS, CDR2 SASEGT. Trimming removed 7 bases at V and 7 bases at J, with 16 bases between. Study-level points and caveats: T-cell counts and diversity were attributed mostly to newly produced T cells one year after transplant. Day-60 TCRbeta diversity that was high in some patients was derived from surviving recipient T cells and thymic progenitors. Reported findings indicate that, about two months after transplant, alpha-beta T cells came from several hundred expanded clones, which were derived from non-depleted graft cells.

Preparation of the TCRbeta library was carried out with unique molecular identifiers. TCRdb called the PCR reads again in MiXCR, with one record for every CDR3 protein. The sample yields hundreds of thousands of distinct CDR3 sequences, 8.2% seen once. To note about this clonotype: The antigen is unknown. A much larger clone sits a single nucleotide away, making a read error possible.

The TCR comes from a male patient younger than 18 who had a stem cell transplant for acute lymphoblastic leukemia, so the T cells may come from the graft donor. This specimen consisted of PBMCs, mostly from graft donor cells, obtained 180 days after TCRalphabeta/CD19-depleted stem cell transplant. The genes are TRBV6-1 and TRBJ1-2, with D maybe TRBD1 (6 bases). The CDR3 region is CASISRGRGGYTF. CDR3 nucleotide sequence: TGTGCCAGCATCTCCCGGGGCAGGGGTGGCTACACCTTC.